These T cell receptor beta chains were read from a single sample in a study of T-cell memory formation after mild COVID-19. One entry per CDR3 protein results from TCRdb running MiXCR on the 5' RACE reads. The sample carries 110,000 to 150,000 distinct CDR3 sequences, approximately 26% recorded once. Sequencing used PBMCs or a T cell subset sorted from them (not recorded which). The receptors were gathered from an adult woman who had mild COVID-19 (a few samples of this study predate the infection). Cell type and time point are not known. Each CDR3 is given with its conserved first and last residue. D genes are given only for firm matches. Not all rows give a size; the values are once, few, many and, for expanded clones, a class.

j_call: TRBJ2-1
d_call: TRBD2
clone_size: once
v_call: TRBV4-1
cdr3_aa: CASSQDVGLAAYNEQFF
cdr3_nt: TGCGCCAGCAGCCAAGATGTAGGCCTAGCGGCCTACAATGAGCAGTTCTTC

j_call: TRBJ1-1
d_call: NA
clone_size: NA
v_call: TRBV4-1
cdr3_aa: CASSQWEGTEAFF
cdr3_nt: TGCGCCAGCAGCCAGTGGGAAGGAACTGAAGCTTTCTTT

j_call: TRBJ1-1
d_call: NA
clone_size: once
v_call: TRBV7-6
cdr3_aa: CASSSRGLNTEAFF
cdr3_nt: TGTGCCAGCAGCTCCAGAGGCCTGAACACTGAAGCTTTCTTT

j_call: TRBJ1-1
d_call: NA
clone_size: many
v_call: TRBV27
cdr3_aa: CATSRGSMNTEAFF
cdr3_nt: TGTGCCACCTCTCGGGGTTCCATGAACACTGAAGCTTTCTTT

j_call: TRBJ1-1
d_call: NA
clone_size: NA
v_call: TRBV9
cdr3_aa: CASSVVLGGDTEAFF
cdr3_nt: TGTGCCAGCAGCGTAGTCCTCGGGGGGGACACTGAAGCTTTCTTT

j_call: TRBJ1-2
d_call: NA
clone_size: few
v_call: TRBV11-2
cdr3_aa: CASSPGAYGYTF
cdr3_nt: TGTGCCAGCAGCCCAGGGGCCTATGGCTACACCTTC

j_call: TRBJ2-7
d_call: TRBD1
clone_size: few
v_call: TRBV7-9
cdr3_aa: CASSPEETGRHEQYF
cdr3_nt: TGTGCCAGCAGCCCCGAGGAGACAGGGCGCCACGAGCAGTACTTC

j_call: TRBJ2-5
d_call: NA
clone_size: NA
v_call: TRBV20-1
cdr3_aa: CSATAQTETQYF
cdr3_nt: TGCAGTGCTACGGCACAAACTGAGACCCAGTACTTC

j_call: TRBJ2-3
d_call: NA
clone_size: NA
v_call: TRBV4-3
cdr3_aa: CASSQGGTSTDTQYF
cdr3_nt: TGCGCCAGCAGCCAAGGCGGTACTAGCACAGATACGCAGTATTTT

j_call: TRBJ2-1
d_call: TRBD1
clone_size: few
v_call: TRBV6-5
cdr3_aa: CASNPGQGGDEQFF
cdr3_nt: TGTGCCAGCAACCCGGGACAGGGGGGTGATGAGCAGTTCTTC

j_call: TRBJ2-7
d_call: NA
clone_size: NA
v_call: TRBV5-6
cdr3_aa: CASSLGGSDYEQYF
cdr3_nt: TGTGCCAGCAGCTTGGGCGGATCTGACTACGAGCAGTACTTC

j_call: TRBJ2-7
d_call: NA
clone_size: NA
v_call: TRBV9
cdr3_aa: CASSAGVGPYEQYF
cdr3_nt: TGTGCCAGCAGCGCCGGGGTCGGCCCCTACGAGCAGTACTTC

j_call: TRBJ2-7
d_call: TRBD1
clone_size: many
v_call: TRBV20-1
cdr3_aa: CSASQGDRGEQYF
cdr3_nt: TGCAGTGCTAGTCAGGGGGACAGGGGCGAGCAGTACTTC

j_call: TRBJ1-2
d_call: TRBD1
clone_size: NA
v_call: TRBV9
cdr3_aa: CASSVAGNRGIGGYTF
cdr3_nt: TGTGCCAGCAGCGTAGCTGGGAACAGGGGTATAGGAGGCTACACCTTC

j_call: TRBJ2-3
d_call: NA
clone_size: few
v_call: TRBV20-1
cdr3_aa: CSARDQASMGTDTQYF
cdr3_nt: TGCAGTGCTAGAGATCAGGCTTCCATGGGCACAGATACGCAGTATTTT

j_call: TRBJ1-2
d_call: NA
clone_size: NA
v_call: TRBV27
cdr3_aa: CASGGIYGYTF
cdr3_nt: TGTGCCAGCGGGGGGATCTATGGCTACACCTTC

j_call: TRBJ2-5
d_call: TRBD2
clone_size: few
v_call: TRBV15
cdr3_aa: CAAGGSGQETQYF
cdr3_nt: TGTGCCGCTGGGGGTAGCGGGCAAGAGACCCAGTACTTC

j_call: TRBJ2-7
d_call: TRBD2
clone_size: NA
v_call: TRBV5-1
cdr3_aa: CASSLASASGSYEQYF
cdr3_nt: TGCGCCAGCAGCTTGGCCTCGGCTAGCGGCTCCTACGAGCAGTACTTC

j_call: TRBJ2-7
d_call: TRBD1
clone_size: few
v_call: TRBV12-3/TRBV12-4
cdr3_aa: CASSLAPTGYYEQYF
cdr3_nt: TGTGCCAGCAGTTTAGCCCCGACAGGGTACTACGAGCAGTACTTC

j_call: TRBJ1-2
d_call: NA
clone_size: few
v_call: TRBV6-6
cdr3_aa: CASSYGVGSSDYGYTF
cdr3_nt: TGTGCCAGCAGTTACGGCGTGGGGTCGTCTGACTATGGCTACACCTTC